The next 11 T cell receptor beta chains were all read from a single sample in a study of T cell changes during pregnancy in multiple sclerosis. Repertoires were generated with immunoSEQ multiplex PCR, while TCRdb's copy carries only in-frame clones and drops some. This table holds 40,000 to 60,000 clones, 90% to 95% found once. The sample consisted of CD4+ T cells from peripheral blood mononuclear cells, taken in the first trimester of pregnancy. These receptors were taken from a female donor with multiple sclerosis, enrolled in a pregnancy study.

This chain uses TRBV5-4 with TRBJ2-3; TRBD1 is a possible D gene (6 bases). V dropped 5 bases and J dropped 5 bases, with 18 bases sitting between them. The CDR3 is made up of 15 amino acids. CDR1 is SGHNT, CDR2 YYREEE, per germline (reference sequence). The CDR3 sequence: CASSSGTRLVDTQYF. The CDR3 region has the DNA TGTGCCAGCAGTTCCGGGACACGGTTAGTAGATACGCAGTATTTT.

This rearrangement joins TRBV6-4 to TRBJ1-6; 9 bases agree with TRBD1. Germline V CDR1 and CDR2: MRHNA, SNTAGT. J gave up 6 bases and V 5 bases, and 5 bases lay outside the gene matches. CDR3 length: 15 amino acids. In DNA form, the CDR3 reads TGTGCCAGCAGTCATGGACAGGGGATTAATTCACCCCTCCACTTT. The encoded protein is CASSHGQGINSPLHF.

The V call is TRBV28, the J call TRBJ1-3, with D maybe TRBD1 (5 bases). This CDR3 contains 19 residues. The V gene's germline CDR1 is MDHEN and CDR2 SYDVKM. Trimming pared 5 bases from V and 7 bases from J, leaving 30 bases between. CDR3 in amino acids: CASSPPNIAAGGKWNTIYF. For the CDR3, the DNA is TGTGCCAGCAGTCCCCCAAATATCGCCGCCGGGGGAAAATGGAACACCATATATTTT. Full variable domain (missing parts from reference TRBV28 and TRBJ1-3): DVKVTQSSRYLVKRTGEKVFLECVQDMDHENMFWYRQDPGLGLRLIYFSYDVKMKEKGDIPEGYSVSREKKERFSLILESASTNQTSMYLCASSPPNIAAGGKWNTIYFGEGSWLTVV.

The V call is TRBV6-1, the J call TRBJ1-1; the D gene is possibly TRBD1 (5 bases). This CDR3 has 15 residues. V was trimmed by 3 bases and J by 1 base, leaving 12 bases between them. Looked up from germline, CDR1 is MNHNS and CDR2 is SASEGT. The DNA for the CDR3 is TGTGCCAGCAGTGATCATGGGGGAGGGAACACTGAAGCTTTCTTT. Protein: CASSDHGGGNTEAFF.

CDR3 protein: CATSSSDRPNQPQHF. In DNA, the CDR3 is TGTGCCACCAGCAGTTCTGACAGGCCTAATCAGCCCCAGCATTTT. This sequence joins TRBV15 and TRBJ1-5, with a possible D match to TRBD1 (6 bases). Looked up from germline, CDR1 is LNHNV and CDR2 is YYDKDF (reference sequence). The length of the CDR3 is 15 residues. V dropped 3 bases and J dropped 4 bases, with 13 bases sitting between them.

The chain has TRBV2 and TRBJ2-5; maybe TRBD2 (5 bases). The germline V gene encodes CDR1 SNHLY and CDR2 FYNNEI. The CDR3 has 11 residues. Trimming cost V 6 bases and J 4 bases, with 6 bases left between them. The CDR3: CASSGVETQYF. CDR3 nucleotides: TGTGCCAGCAGCGGGGTAGAGACCCAGTACTTC. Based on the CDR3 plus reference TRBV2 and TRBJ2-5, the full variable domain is EPEVTQTPSHQVTQMGQEVILRCVPISNHLYFYWYRQILGQKVEFLVSFYNNEISEKSEIFDDQFSVERPDGSNFTLKIRSTKLEDSAMYFCASSGVETQYFGPGTRLLVL.

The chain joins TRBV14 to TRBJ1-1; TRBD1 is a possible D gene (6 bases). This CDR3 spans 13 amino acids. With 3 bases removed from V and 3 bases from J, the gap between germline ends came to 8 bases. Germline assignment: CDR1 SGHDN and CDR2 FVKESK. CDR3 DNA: TGTGCCAGCAGCCAGGACAGAGACACTGAAGCTTTCTTT. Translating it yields CASSQDRDTEAFF. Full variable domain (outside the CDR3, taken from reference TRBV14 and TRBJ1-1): EAGVTQFPSHSVIEKGQTVTLRCDPISGHDNLYWYRRVMGKEIKFLLHFVKESKQDESGMPNNRFLAERTGGTYSTLKVQPAELEDSGVYFCASSQDRDTEAFFGQGTRLTVV.

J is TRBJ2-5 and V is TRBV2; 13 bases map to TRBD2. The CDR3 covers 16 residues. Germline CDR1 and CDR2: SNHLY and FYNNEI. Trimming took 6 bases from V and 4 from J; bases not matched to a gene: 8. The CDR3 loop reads CASRAGLAGVLETQYF. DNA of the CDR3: TGTGCCAGCAGGGCCGGACTAGCGGGGGTTTTAGAGACCCAGTACTTC.

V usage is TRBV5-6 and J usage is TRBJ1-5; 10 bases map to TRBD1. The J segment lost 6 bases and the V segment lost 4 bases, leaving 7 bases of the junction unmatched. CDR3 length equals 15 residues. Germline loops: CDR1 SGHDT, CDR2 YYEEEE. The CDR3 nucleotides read TGTGCCAGCAGCCTTGGGACAGGGGCTAGTCAGCCCCAGCATTTT. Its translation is CASSLGTGASQPQHF.

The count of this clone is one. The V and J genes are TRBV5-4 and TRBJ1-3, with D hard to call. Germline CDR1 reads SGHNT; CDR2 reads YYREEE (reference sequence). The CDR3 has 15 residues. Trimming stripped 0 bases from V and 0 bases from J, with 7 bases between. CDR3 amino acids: CASSLGASSGNTIYF. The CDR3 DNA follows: TGTGCCAGCAGCTTGGGTGCGAGCTCTGGAAACACCATATATTTT.

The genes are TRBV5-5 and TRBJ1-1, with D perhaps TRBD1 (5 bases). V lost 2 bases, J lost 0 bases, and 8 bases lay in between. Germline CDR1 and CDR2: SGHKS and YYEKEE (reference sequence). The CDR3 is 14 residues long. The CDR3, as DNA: TGTGCCAGCAGCTTAACAGGTATGAACACTGAAGCTTTCTTT. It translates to CASSLTGMNTEAFF.